Presented here are 25 T cell receptor beta chains from one specimen sequenced in a study of T-cell memory formation after mild COVID-19. TCRdb used MiXCR to reprocess the 5' RACE reads, holding one entry per CDR3 protein. The sample has roughly 89,000 distinct CDR3 sequences; about an eighth are singletons. Sample: PBMCs or a T cell subset sorted from them (not recorded which). Receptors originate from an adult woman who had mild COVID-19 (a few samples of this study predate the infection). Cell type and time point are not known.

This clonotype has only a few counts. The chain carries TRBV4-3 and TRBJ2-1; 8 nucleotides line up with TRBD2. The length of the CDR3 is 17 residues. The ends lost 0 bases at V and 4 bases at J; junction bases unmatched: 8. Germline V gives CDR1 LGHNA, CDR2 YSLEER. In DNA form, the CDR3 reads TGCGCCAGCAGCCAAGATCGGGGGGGAGGGCCTTACAATGAGCAGTTCTTC. Translated: CASSQDRGGGPYNEQFF.

This clonotype has just a few counts. The chain joins TRBV5-1 to TRBJ2-5; 8 bases match TRBD2. Germline CDR1 reads SGHRS; CDR2 reads YFSETQ. This CDR3 region has 16 residues. After removal of 0 bases from V and 6 bases from J, the junction contained 10 bases not matched to a gene. The CDR3 nucleotides are TGCGCCAGCAGCTTGGAGGGCGGGGGGACCTTAAAGACCCAGTACTTC. It codes for CASSLEGGGTLKTQYF.

The V gene is TRBV3-1, the J gene TRBJ2-1, with 10 bases fitting TRBD2. Germline V gives CDR1 LGHDT, CDR2 YNNKEL (reference sequence). There are 15 residues in the CDR3. After removal of 5 bases from V and 5 bases from J, the junction contained 6 bases not matched to a gene. This chain's CDR3 is CASSEAGGPDNEQFF. In DNA form, the CDR3 reads TGTGCCAGCAGCGAAGCGGGGGGGCCTGACAATGAGCAGTTCTTC.

In its sample, this clonotype was seen a few times. The chain recombines TRBV29-1 with TRBJ2-2, with 8 bases identical to TRBD1. There are 15 residues in the CDR3. The germline V gene encodes CDR1 SQVTM and CDR2 ANQGSEA. J gave up 1 base and V 6 bases, and 7 bases lay outside the gene matches. This CDR3 reads CSVDTGTGNTGELFF. The CDR3 DNA is TGCAGCGTAGACACCGGGACAGGGAACACCGGGGAGCTGTTTTTT.

This clonotype was seen a few times. The rearrangement uses TRBV20-1 and TRBJ2-7, with TRBD2 matching over 10 bases. V was clipped by 3 bases and J by 3 bases; unmatched bases: 2. Germline V gene data show CDR1 as DFQATT and CDR2 as SNEGSKA (reference sequence). The CDR3 totals 13 residues. In DNA, the CDR3 is TGCAGTGCTAGGGTAGCGGGAGGCTACGAGCAGTACTTC. Protein sequence: CSARVAGGYEQYF.

The chain joins TRBV11-2 to TRBJ1-1, with TRBD1 matching 11 bases. The V gene's germline CDR1 is SGHAT and CDR2 FQNNGV. Trimming took 1 base from V and 3 from J; bases not matched to a gene: 1. The CDR3 spans 15 residues. In DNA, the CDR3 is TGTGCCAGCAGCTTAGGGACAGGGGGCCACACTGAAGCTTTCTTT. Translating gives CASSLGTGGHTEAFF. Combining the CDR3 with reference TRBV11-2 and TRBJ1-1 gives the whole variable domain EAGVAQSPRYKIIEKRQSVAFWCNPISGHATLYWYQQILGQGPKLLIQFQNNGVVDDSQLPKDRFSAERLKGVDSTLKIQPAKLEDSAVYLCASSLGTGGHTEAFFGQGTRLTVV.

This clonotype came up a few times. The chain is built from TRBV5-6 and TRBJ2-1; 10 nucleotides agree with TRBD2. This CDR3 has 18 amino acids. Germline lookup yields CDR1 SGHDT and CDR2 YYEEEE. The J segment lost 2 bases and the V segment lost 0 bases, leaving 8 bases of the junction unmatched. CDR3 nucleotides: TGTGCCAGCAGCTTGGCCCAGAGCGGGGGGGCGACCTACAATGAGCAGTTCTTC. It yields the protein CASSLAQSGGATYNEQFF. The entire variable domain, with the rest obtained from reference TRBV5-6 and TRBJ2-1, is as follows: DAGVTQSPTHLIKTRGQQVTLRCSPKSGHDTVSWYQQALGQGPQFIFQYYEEEERQRGNFPDRFSGHQFPNYSSELNVNALLLGDSALYLCASSLAQSGGATYNEQFFGPGTRLTVL.

This clonotype was observed a handful of times. CDR3 DNA: TGCAGTGGAGTAGGACTAGCGGAACAGTTCTTC. Translating gives CSGVGLAEQFF. The chain uses TRBV20-1 and TRBJ2-1, with 10 nucleotides matching TRBD2. CDR3 length equals 11 residues. Germline-derived CDR1 and CDR2 are DFQATT and SNEGSKA (reference sequence). Trimming took 7 bases from V and 13 from J; bases not matched to a gene: 7.

In this sample, this clonotype turned up a few times. The V call is TRBV4-1, the J call TRBJ2-3, with D unresolved. The CDR3 spans 13 residues. Germline V CDR1 and CDR2: MGHRA, YSYEKL. Trimming left V 4 bases short and J 5 bases short, with 10 bases between. The CDR3 reads CASSRVDEDTQYF. CDR3 sequence (DNA): TGCGCCAGCAGCCGGGTCGATGAAGATACGCAGTATTTT.

This chain connects TRBV9 to TRBJ1-1, with a tentative D call TRBD1 (5 bases). This CDR3 has 17 amino acids. Germline CDR1 is SGDLS and CDR2 is YYNGEE. Trimming pared 3 bases from V and 3 bases from J, leaving 21 bases between. The CDR3 nucleotides read TGTGCCAGCAGCGGGGGGGAGGAAGGAGTGTTGTACACTGAAGCTTTCTTT. Residues: CASSGGEEGVLYTEAFF.

The V call is TRBV2, the J call TRBJ2-7; TRBD2 is a possible D gene (6 bases). V was shortened by 6 bases and J by 6 bases, with 21 bases between the two germline ends. This CDR3 comprises 15 residues. CDR1 SNHLY and CDR2 FYNNEI come from the germline V gene. In DNA, the CDR3 is TGTGCCAGCAGCTTCTTGGAGGGTTGGCCTACCGAGCAGTACTTC. It codes for CASSFLEGWPTEQYF.

This clonotype has at least ten counts. The chain employs TRBV16 and TRBJ2-7; D ambiguous. Germline-derived CDR1 and CDR2 are KGHSY and FQNENV. V was pared by 0 bases and J by 3 bases, with 18 bases between. The CDR3 is 17 residues long. The chain's CDR3 is CASSQSTVSPSGYEQYF. The CDR3 bases are TGTGCCAGCAGCCAATCCACAGTGAGTCCCTCCGGCTACGAGCAGTACTTC. The full variable domain, in which reference TRBV16 and TRBJ2-7 provide the parts outside the CDR3, is GEEVAQTPKHLVRGEGQKAKLYCAPIKGHSYVFWYQQVLKNEFKFLISFQNENVFDETGMPKERFSAKCLPNSPCSLEIQATKLEDSAVYFCASSQSTVSPSGYEQYFGPGTRLTVT.

The genes are TRBV13 and TRBJ2-7; TRBD2 agrees at 9 bases. After removal of 4 bases from V and 3 bases from J, the junction contained 10 bases not matched to a gene. The CDR3 spans 16 residues. The germline gives CDR1 PRHDT, CDR2 FYEKMQ (reference sequence). CDR3 in amino acids: CASSSKLAGVYYEQYF. CDR3 DNA sequence: TGTGCCAGCAGCTCTAAGTTAGCGGGAGTTTACTACGAGCAGTACTTC.

The rearrangement links TRBV29-1 to TRBJ1-1; D gene uncertain. The V end was cut by 1 base, the J end by 1 base, with 7 bases between. This CDR3 contains 13 residues. The germline gives CDR1 SQVTM, CDR2 ANQGSEA. Here the CDR3 DNA reads TGCAGCGTTGAAGTTACCGGGAACACTGAAGCTTTCTTT. This sequence encodes CSVEVTGNTEAFF.

This clonotype has a handful of counts. V is TRBV11-2 and J is TRBJ1-1; 8 bases fit TRBD1. Germline V gene lookup returns CDR1 SGHAT and CDR2 FQNNGV. CDR3 size: 11 residues. V shed 6 bases, J shed 6 bases, and the junction held 0 bases outside the gene matches. CDR3 loop: CASRQGAEAFF. In DNA form, the CDR3 reads TGTGCCAGCAGACAGGGGGCTGAAGCTTTCTTT.

This clonotype was picked up a small number of times. The genes are TRBV12-3 or TRBV12-4 and TRBJ2-3; D is uncertain. V was shortened by 8 bases and J by 3 bases, with 15 bases between the two germline ends. The CDR3 consists of 14 residues. The CDR3 is CASLAELETDTQYF. The CDR3 nucleotides read TGTGCCAGCTTGGCCGAATTGGAAACAGATACGCAGTATTTT.

This clonotype appeared many times. The rearrangement joins TRBV4-2 to TRBJ2-7; possibly TRBD1 for D (6 bases). This CDR3 contains 17 residues. The germline V and J ends were trimmed by 0 bases and 6 bases, with 21 bases remaining between them. In germline, CDR1 is LGHNA, CDR2 YNFKEQ. CDR3: CASSQDLTDSRGFEQYF. The CDR3 region has the DNA TGTGCCAGCAGCCAAGATCTGACAGATTCAAGGGGGTTCGAGCAGTACTTC.

The genes are TRBV15 and TRBJ2-7; TRBD1 matches at 8 bases. CDR1 is LNHNV and CDR2 is YYDKDF in the germline V gene (reference sequence). Losses at the gene ends were 5 bases for V and 3 bases for J; bases not matched to a gene: 12. This CDR3 has 16 residues. The CDR3 coding sequence is TGTGCCACCAGCGGCACTCCCCGGGACAGGCTCTACGAGCAGTACTTC. This gives the protein CATSGTPRDRLYEQYF.

There are many counts of this clonotype. The rearrangement joins TRBV27 to TRBJ2-7, with 8 bases fitting TRBD1. Germline CDR1 is MNHEY and CDR2 is SMNVEV (reference sequence). The CDR3 covers 15 residues. Unmatched junction bases numbered 12, after V lost 6 bases and J lost 5 bases. CDR3: CASSLIQGAVNEQYF. Written as DNA, the CDR3 is TGTGCCAGCAGCCTGATCCAGGGGGCGGTGAACGAGCAGTACTTC.

J is TRBJ1-4 and V is TRBV20-1; TRBD1 is a possible D gene (6 bases). From germline, CDR1 is DFQATT and CDR2 SNEGSKA (reference sequence). Trimming shortened V by 3 bases and J by 3 bases, and 26 bases separated the two germline ends. The CDR3 has 19 residues. CDR3 nucleotide sequence: TGCAGTGCTAGCCCGGGACACCCCTACCCAGGAAGAGCTAATGAAAAACTGTTTTTT. Translating it yields CSASPGHPYPGRANEKLFF.

This clonotype has a count of ten or more. The chain links TRBV6-6 to TRBJ2-2; D unclear. The V end was cut by 7 bases, the J end by 0 bases, with 9 bases between. Germline V gives CDR1 MNHNY, CDR2 SVGAGI (reference sequence). This CDR3 comprises 14 residues. The CDR3 spells CASKEITNTGELFF. CDR3 nucleotides: TGTGCCAGCAAGGAGATAACGAACACCGGGGAGCTGTTTTTT.

The chain joins TRBV27 to TRBJ2-7; D is perhaps TRBD1 (6 bases). Trimming stripped 5 bases from V and 3 bases from J, with 20 bases between. The CDR3 contains 16 residues. The germline CDR1 and CDR2 sequences are MNHEY and SMNVEV (reference sequence). The CDR3 loop reads CASSPLVLQGFYEQYF. In DNA, the CDR3 is TGTGCCAGCAGTCCCCTTGTTTTGCAGGGGTTCTACGAGCAGTACTTC.

In its sample, this clonotype was seen a few times. The V call is TRBV12-3 or TRBV12-4, the J call TRBJ2-7; D gene unclear. Trimming removed 9 bases from V and 4 bases from J, with 16 bases in between. This CDR3 has 13 amino acids. CDR3 bases: TGTGCCAGTTGCCGAACGGAGACTTACGAGCAGTACTTC. Residues: CASCRTETYEQYF.

This clonotype was seen a handful of times. For the CDR3, the DNA is TGTGCCAGCAGCATCGGGGTAGGAAACTATGGCTACACCTTC. Its translation is CASSIGVGNYGYTF. The chain employs TRBV27 and TRBJ1-2; unclear D gene. CDR1 and CDR2 (germline): MNHEY, SMNVEV (reference sequence). Deletions cut 6 bases from V and 2 bases from J, with 13 bases between. The CDR3 covers 14 residues.

V and J are TRBV6-4 and TRBJ2-1, with D possibly being TRBD1 (6 bases). Trimming cost V 4 bases and J 7 bases, with 17 bases left between them. Germline V CDR1 and CDR2: MRHNA, SNTAGT. CDR3 length: 15 residues. The DNA of the CDR3 is TGTGCCAGCAGTGTTGAGGAGACAGGAAATAATGAGCAGTTCTTC. This translates into CASSVEETGNNEQFF.